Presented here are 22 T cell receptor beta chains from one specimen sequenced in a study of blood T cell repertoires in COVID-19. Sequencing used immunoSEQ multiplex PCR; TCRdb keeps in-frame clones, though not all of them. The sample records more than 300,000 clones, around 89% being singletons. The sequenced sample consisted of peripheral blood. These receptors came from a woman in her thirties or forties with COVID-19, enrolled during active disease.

As DNA, the CDR3 is TGCGCCAGCAGCTTTTCTCCCCTCACTGAAGCTTTCTTT. Its translation is CASSFSPLTEAFF. This rearrangement joins TRBV5-1 to TRBJ1-1; D not certain. The ends were cut back, 2 bases at V and 4 bases at J, with 9 bases in the middle. The CDR3 length is 13 residues. Germline V lookup: CDR1 SGHRS, CDR2 YFSETQ.

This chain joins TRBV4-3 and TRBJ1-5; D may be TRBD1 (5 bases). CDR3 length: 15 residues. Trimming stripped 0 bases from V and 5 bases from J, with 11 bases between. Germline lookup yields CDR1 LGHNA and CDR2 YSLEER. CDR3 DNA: TGCGCCAGCAGCCAAGAGGGGGAGGGCCATCAGCCCCAGCATTTT. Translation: CASSQEGEGHQPQHF.

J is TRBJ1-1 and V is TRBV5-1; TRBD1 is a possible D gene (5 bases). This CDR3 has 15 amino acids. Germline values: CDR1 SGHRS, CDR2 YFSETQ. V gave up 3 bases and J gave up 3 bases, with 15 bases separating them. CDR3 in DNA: TGCGCCAGCAGCTCATCAGGGAGGTGGGACACTGAAGCTTTCTTT. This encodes CASSSSGRWDTEAFF.

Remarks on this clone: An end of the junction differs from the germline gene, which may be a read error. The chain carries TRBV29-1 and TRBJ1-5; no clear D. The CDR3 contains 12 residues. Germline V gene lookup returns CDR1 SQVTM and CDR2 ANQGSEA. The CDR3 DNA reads TGTCGCGGACTGTTGGACAATCAGCCCCAGCATTTT. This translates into CRGLLDNQPQHF.

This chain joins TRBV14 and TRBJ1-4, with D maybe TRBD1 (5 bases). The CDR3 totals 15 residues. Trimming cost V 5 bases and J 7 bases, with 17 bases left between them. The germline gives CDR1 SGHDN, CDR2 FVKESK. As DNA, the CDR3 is TGTGCCAGCAGCGCATCCGGGGCTAGCGGTGAAAAACTGTTTTTT. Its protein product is CASSASGASGEKLFF. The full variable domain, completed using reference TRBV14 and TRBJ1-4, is EAGVTQFPSHSVIEKGQTVTLRCDPISGHDNLYWYRRVMGKEIKFLLHFVKESKQDESGMPNNRFLAERTGGTYSTLKVQPAELEDSGVYFCASSASGASGEKLFFGSGTQLSVL.

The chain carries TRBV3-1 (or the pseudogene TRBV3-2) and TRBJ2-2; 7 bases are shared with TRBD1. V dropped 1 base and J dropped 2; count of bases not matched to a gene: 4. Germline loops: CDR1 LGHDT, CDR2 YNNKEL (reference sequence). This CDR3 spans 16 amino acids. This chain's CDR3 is CASSQARQGNTGELFF. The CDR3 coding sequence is TGTGCCAGCAGCCAAGCGAGACAGGGAAACACCGGGGAGCTGTTTTTT.

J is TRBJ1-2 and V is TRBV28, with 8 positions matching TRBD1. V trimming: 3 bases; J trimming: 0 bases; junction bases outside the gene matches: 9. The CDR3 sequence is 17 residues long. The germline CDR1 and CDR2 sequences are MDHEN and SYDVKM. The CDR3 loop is CASSFRQGPPTNYGYTF. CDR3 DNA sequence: TGTGCCAGCAGTTTCCGACAGGGGCCCCCCACTAACTATGGCTACACCTTC.

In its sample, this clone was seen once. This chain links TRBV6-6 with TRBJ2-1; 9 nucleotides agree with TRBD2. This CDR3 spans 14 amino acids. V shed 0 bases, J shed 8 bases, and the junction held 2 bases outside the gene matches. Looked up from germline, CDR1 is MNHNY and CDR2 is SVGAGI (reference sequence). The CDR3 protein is CASSYSAGGHEQFF. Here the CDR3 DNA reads TGTGCCAGCAGTTACTCAGCGGGGGGCCATGAGCAGTTCTTC.

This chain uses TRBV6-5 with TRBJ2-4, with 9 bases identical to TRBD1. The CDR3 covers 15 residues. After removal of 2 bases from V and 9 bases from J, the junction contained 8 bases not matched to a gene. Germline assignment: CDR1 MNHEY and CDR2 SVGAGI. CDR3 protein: CASSYDRDRAGIQYF. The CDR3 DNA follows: TGTGCCAGCAGTTACGACCGGGACAGGGCGGGCATTCAGTACTTC.

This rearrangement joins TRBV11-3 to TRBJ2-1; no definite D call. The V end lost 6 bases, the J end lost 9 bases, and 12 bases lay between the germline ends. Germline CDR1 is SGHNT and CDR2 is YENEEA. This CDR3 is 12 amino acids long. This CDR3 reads CASSTSEAEQFF. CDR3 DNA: TGTGCCAGCAGTACAAGCGAGGCTGAGCAGTTCTTC.

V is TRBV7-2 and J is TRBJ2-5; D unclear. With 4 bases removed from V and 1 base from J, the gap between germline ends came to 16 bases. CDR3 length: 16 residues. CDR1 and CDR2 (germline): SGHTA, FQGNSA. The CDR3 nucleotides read TGTGCCAGCAGCTCGCCGTGGAAAGAGGTCCAAGAGACCCAGTACTTC. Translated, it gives CASSSPWKEVQETQYF.

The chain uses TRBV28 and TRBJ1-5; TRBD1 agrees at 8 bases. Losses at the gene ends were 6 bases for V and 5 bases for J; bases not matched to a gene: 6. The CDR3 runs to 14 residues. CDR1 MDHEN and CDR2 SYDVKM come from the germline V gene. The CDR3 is CASSWTGLDQPQHF. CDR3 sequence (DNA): TGTGCCAGCAGCTGGACAGGGTTGGATCAGCCCCAGCATTTT.

The CDR3 nucleotides are TGTGCCAGCAGCTCTCTAGCGGGAAGGAACAATGAGCAGTTCTTC. It codes for CASSSLAGRNNEQFF. The chain has TRBV7-3 and TRBJ2-1, with 9 bases lining up with TRBD2. This CDR3 is 15 amino acids long. V shed 4 bases, J shed 5 bases, and the junction held 6 bases outside the gene matches. In germline, CDR1 is SGHTA, CDR2 FQGTGA.

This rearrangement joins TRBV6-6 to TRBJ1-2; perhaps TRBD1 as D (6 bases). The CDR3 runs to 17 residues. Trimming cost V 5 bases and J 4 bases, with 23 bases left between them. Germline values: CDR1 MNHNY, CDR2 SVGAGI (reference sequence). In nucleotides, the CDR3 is TGTGCCAGCAGTCCAGCCGACAGGCTTCGTTTTTCCTATGGCTACACCTTC. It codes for CASSPADRLRFSYGYTF.

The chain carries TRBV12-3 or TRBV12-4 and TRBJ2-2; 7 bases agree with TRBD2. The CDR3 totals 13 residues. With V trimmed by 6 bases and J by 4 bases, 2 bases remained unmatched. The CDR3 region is CASRGRATGELFF. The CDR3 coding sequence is TGTGCCAGCAGAGGGAGGGCCACCGGGGAGCTGTTTTTT.

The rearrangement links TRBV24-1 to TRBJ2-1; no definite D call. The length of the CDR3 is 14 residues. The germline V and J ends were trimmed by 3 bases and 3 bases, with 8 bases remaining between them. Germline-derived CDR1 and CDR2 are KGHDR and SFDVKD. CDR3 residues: CATSDQDSYNEQFF. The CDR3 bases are TGTGCCACCAGTGATCAAGATAGCTACAATGAGCAGTTCTTC.

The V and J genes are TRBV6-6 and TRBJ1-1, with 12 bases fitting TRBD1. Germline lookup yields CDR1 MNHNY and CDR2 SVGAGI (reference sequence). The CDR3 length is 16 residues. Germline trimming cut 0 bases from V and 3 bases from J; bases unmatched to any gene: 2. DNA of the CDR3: TGTGCCAGCAGTTACTCGGGACAGGGGGCGGACACTGAAGCTTTCTTT. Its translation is CASSYSGQGADTEAFF.

DNA of the CDR3: TGTGCCAGCAGTGACCCTCGGGAGGGAAATTATAATTCACCCCTCCACTTT. Its protein product is CASSDPREGNYNSPLHF. The chain has TRBV25-1 and TRBJ1-6; D is undetermined. This CDR3 spans 17 amino acids. The V and J ends lost 3 bases and 4 bases respectively, with 16 bases between them. Germline V gene data show CDR1 as MGHDK and CDR2 as SYGVNS.

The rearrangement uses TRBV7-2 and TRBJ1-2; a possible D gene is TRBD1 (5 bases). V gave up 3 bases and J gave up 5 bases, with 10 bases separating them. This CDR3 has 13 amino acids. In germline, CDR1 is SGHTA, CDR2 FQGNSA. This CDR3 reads CASSFETAYGYTF. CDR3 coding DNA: TGTGCCAGCAGCTTTGAGACAGCGTATGGCTACACCTTC.

The CDR3 nucleotides are TGTGCCAGCAGCTTAGGAGGGCTAGGGAGGGGCGATGGCTACACCTTC. Its translation: CASSLGGLGRGDGYTF. The chain has TRBV7-6 and TRBJ1-2, with a possible D match to TRBD1 (5 bases). Germline CDR1 is SGHVS and CDR2 is FNYEAQ. Deletions cut 1 base from V and 6 bases from J, with 18 bases between. This CDR3 has 16 amino acids.

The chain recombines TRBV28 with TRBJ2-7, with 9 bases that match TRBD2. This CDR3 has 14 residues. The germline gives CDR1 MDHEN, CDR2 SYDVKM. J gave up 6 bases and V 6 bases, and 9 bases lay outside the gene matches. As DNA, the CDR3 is TGTGCCAGCAGGTTAGCGGGAGCCACACCCGAGCAGTACTTC. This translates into CASRLAGATPEQYF.

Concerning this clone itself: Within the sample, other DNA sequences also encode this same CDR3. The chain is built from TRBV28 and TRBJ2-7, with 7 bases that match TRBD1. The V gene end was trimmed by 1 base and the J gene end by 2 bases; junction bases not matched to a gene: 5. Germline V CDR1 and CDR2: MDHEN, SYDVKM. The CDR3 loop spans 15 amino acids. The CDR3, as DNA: TGTGCCAGCAGTTTATTAGACAGGGCCGCCTACGAGCAGTACTTC. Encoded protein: CASSLLDRAAYEQYF.